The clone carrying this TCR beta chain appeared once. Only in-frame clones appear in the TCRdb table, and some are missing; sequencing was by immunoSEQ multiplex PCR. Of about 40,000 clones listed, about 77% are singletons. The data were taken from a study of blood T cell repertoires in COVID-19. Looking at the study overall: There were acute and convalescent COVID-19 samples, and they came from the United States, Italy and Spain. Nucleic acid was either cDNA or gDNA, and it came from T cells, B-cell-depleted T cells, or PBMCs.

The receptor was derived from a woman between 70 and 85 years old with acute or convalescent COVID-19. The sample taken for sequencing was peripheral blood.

This CDR3 reads CASSQSAGGYIYEQYF. For the CDR3, the DNA is TGCGCCAGCAGTCAATCCGCAGGGGGCTATATTTACGAGCAGTACTTC. This chain links TRBV23-1 with TRBJ2-7; 8 nucleotides agree with TRBD1. TRBV23-1 is an open reading frame, and its role is uncertain. The CDR3 length is 16 residues. The V gene end was trimmed by 0 bases and the J gene end by 4 bases; junction bases not matched to a gene: 8.